A selection of T cell receptor beta chains follows, all from one sample in a study of naive and memory T cell subsets. TCRdb re-called the UMI-ligation and nested PCR reads through MiXCR, storing one row per CDR3 protein. The table shows about 150,000 distinct CDR3 sequences, with about 20% occurring only once. The sample comprised naive CD4+ T cells from blood. These receptors were taken from a human donor in good health. CDR3s include the opening cysteine and the closing phenylalanine or tryptophan.

j_call: TRBJ2-3; v_call: TRBV7-6; cdr3_aa: CASTSEGFRTDTQYF
j_call: TRBJ2-5; v_call: TRBV7-6; cdr3_aa: CASSPTGLTQTQYF
j_call: TRBJ2-7; v_call: TRBV28; cdr3_aa: CASKTGGAYEQYF
j_call: TRBJ2-5; v_call: TRBV20-1; cdr3_aa: CSAVTGVQETQYF
j_call: TRBJ1-2; v_call: TRBV20-1; cdr3_aa: CSASINYGYTF
j_call: TRBJ1-4; v_call: TRBV9; cdr3_aa: CASSVEGNFRKLFF
j_call: TRBJ2-7; v_call: TRBV20-1; cdr3_aa: CSALQGAWEQYF
j_call: TRBJ2-1; v_call: TRBV20-1; cdr3_aa: CSAMVTLFWGEQFF
j_call: TRBJ2-7; v_call: TRBV20-1; cdr3_aa: CSARGGLGWIYEQYF
j_call: TRBJ2-1; v_call: TRBV20-1; cdr3_aa: CSARVTREGTYNEQFF
j_call: TRBJ2-1; v_call: TRBV12-3/TRBV12-4; cdr3_aa: CASSLRSGYNEQFF
j_call: TRBJ1-4; v_call: TRBV13; cdr3_aa: CASRTGGGNEKLFF
j_call: TRBJ1-5; v_call: TRBV12-3/TRBV12-4; cdr3_aa: CASLRDSHSNQPQHF
j_call: TRBJ2-5; v_call: TRBV7-2; cdr3_aa: CASSYGRDVRTQYF
j_call: TRBJ2-7; v_call: TRBV12-3/TRBV12-4; cdr3_aa: CASRATGAYEQYF
j_call: TRBJ2-7; v_call: TRBV11-2; cdr3_aa: CASRGTLGAYEQYF
j_call: TRBJ1-1; v_call: TRBV10-3; cdr3_aa: CAISDAGRGHTEAFF
j_call: TRBJ1-5; v_call: TRBV18; cdr3_aa: CASSPAGASNQPQHF
j_call: TRBJ2-1; v_call: TRBV19; cdr3_aa: CASSTGSASYNEQFF
j_call: TRBJ2-2; v_call: TRBV11-2; cdr3_aa: CASSPLKADPNTGELFF
j_call: TRBJ2-1; v_call: TRBV12-3/TRBV12-4; cdr3_aa: CASSLRGLDEQFF
j_call: TRBJ2-7; v_call: TRBV10-1; cdr3_aa: CASSHMWTAEQYF
j_call: TRBJ2-2; v_call: TRBV12-3/TRBV12-4; cdr3_aa: CASIPVGYTGELFF
j_call: TRBJ2-7; v_call: TRBV12-3/TRBV12-4; cdr3_aa: CASSLGGRYEQYF
j_call: TRBJ2-3; v_call: TRBV24-1; cdr3_aa: CATSVGTSGRTTDTQYF
j_call: TRBJ2-3; v_call: TRBV29-1; cdr3_aa: CSVGGTGGARSDTQYF
j_call: TRBJ2-3; v_call: TRBV27; cdr3_aa: CASRRRETSTDTQYF
j_call: TRBJ2-7; v_call: TRBV12-3/TRBV12-4; cdr3_aa: CASSAKGNSYEQYF
j_call: TRBJ1-1; v_call: TRBV29-1; cdr3_aa: CSVGPRGDLNTEAFF
j_call: TRBJ2-6; v_call: TRBV7-2; cdr3_aa: CASSSGAGANVLTF
j_call: TRBJ1-2; v_call: TRBV29-1; cdr3_aa: CSVDRDSLGYGYTF
j_call: TRBJ2-5; v_call: TRBV5-1; cdr3_aa: CASRSTGYSGETQYF
j_call: TRBJ2-3; v_call: TRBV13; cdr3_aa: CASSSRTSGRSDTQYF
j_call: TRBJ2-1; v_call: TRBV10-1; cdr3_aa: CASSGKLGTSGRPNEQFF
j_call: TRBJ2-1; v_call: TRBV7-6; cdr3_aa: CASRSRARNEQFF
j_call: TRBJ2-7; v_call: TRBV7-2; cdr3_aa: CASSLAVFSGYEQYF
j_call: TRBJ2-5; v_call: TRBV29-1; cdr3_aa: CSGGQTQETQYF
j_call: TRBJ2-7; v_call: TRBV30; cdr3_aa: CAWSTGYEQYF
j_call: TRBJ2-1; v_call: TRBV7-9; cdr3_aa: CASSLGTSGSSYNEQFF
j_call: TRBJ2-1; v_call: TRBV11-2; cdr3_aa: CASSSTRRSIYNEQFF
j_call: TRBJ1-1; v_call: TRBV19; cdr3_aa: CASSNSMGEAFF
j_call: TRBJ2-5; v_call: TRBV2; cdr3_aa: CASRGDSEETQYF
j_call: TRBJ2-7; v_call: TRBV29-1; cdr3_aa: CSVGSLNSYEQYF
j_call: TRBJ1-5; v_call: TRBV19; cdr3_aa: CASSIRDSNQPQHF
j_call: TRBJ2-3; v_call: TRBV3-1; cdr3_aa: CASSQGGGPVTQYF
j_call: TRBJ2-2; v_call: TRBV7-3; cdr3_aa: CASSRRLAGGELFF
j_call: TRBJ2-7; v_call: TRBV29-1; cdr3_aa: CSVEEQGRTYEQYF
j_call: TRBJ2-2; v_call: TRBV21-1; cdr3_aa: CASSTPLRTGELFF
j_call: TRBJ2-7; v_call: TRBV20-1; cdr3_aa: CSASQSSDEQYF
j_call: TRBJ2-5; v_call: TRBV28; cdr3_aa: CASSWGHPIGETQYF
j_call: TRBJ2-1; v_call: TRBV20-1; cdr3_aa: CSASGRGSYNEQFF
j_call: TRBJ1-6; v_call: TRBV6-5; cdr3_aa: CASSSGHINSPLHF
j_call: TRBJ2-5; v_call: TRBV29-1; cdr3_aa: CSVEASTGPQETQYF
j_call: TRBJ1-1; v_call: TRBV6-1; cdr3_aa: CASNRAGNTEAFF
j_call: TRBJ2-4; v_call: TRBV28; cdr3_aa: CASSLPGALAKNIQYF
j_call: TRBJ2-3; v_call: TRBV9; cdr3_aa: CASSGQDTQYF
j_call: TRBJ2-2; v_call: TRBV5-1; cdr3_aa: CASTPPGQVNTGELFF
j_call: TRBJ2-3; v_call: TRBV6-5; cdr3_aa: CASSYVGGADTQYF
j_call: TRBJ2-7; v_call: TRBV18; cdr3_aa: CASSPAGGSYEQYF